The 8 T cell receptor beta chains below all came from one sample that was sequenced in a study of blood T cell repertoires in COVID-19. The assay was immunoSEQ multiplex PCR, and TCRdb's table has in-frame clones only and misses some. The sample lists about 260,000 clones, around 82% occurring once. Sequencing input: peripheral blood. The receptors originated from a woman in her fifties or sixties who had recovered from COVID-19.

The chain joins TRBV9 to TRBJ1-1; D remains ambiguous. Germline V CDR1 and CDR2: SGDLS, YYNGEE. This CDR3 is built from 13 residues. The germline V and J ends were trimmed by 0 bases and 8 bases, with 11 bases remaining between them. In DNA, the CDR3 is TGTGCCAGCAGCGTAGGGCCGAAAGAAGAAGCTTTCTTT. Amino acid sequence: CASSVGPKEEAFF.

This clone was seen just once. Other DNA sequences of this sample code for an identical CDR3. In nucleotides, the CDR3 is TGTGCCAGCAGGCCAGGACACCTCTATGGCTACACCTTC. This sequence encodes CASRPGHLYGYTF. V and J are TRBV6-5 and TRBJ1-2, with a tentative D call TRBD1 (5 bases). The CDR3 contains 13 residues. Germline CDR1 reads MNHEY; CDR2 reads SVGAGI. With 6 bases removed from V and 4 bases from J, the gap between germline ends came to 12 bases.

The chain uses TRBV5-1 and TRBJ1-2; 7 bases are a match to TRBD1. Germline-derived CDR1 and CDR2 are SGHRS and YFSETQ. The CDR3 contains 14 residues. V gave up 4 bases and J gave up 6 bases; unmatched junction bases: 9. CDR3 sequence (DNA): TGCGCCAGCAGCCCCGGGACAGCGGTAGATGGCTACACCTTC. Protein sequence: CASSPGTAVDGYTF.

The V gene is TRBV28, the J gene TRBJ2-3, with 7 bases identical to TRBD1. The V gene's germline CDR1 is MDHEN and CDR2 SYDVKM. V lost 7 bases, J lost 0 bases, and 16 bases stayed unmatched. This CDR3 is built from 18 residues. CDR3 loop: CASTLNKQGTTSTDTQYF. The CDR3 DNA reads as TGTGCCAGCACCCTAAATAAACAGGGGACAACTAGCACAGATACGCAGTATTTT.

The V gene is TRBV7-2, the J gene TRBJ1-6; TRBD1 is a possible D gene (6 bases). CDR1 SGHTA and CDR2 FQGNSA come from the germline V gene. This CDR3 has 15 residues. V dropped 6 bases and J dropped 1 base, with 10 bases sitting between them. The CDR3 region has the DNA TGTGCCAGCAGTCTCCAGGGGTCCTATAATTCACCCCTCCACTTT. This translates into CASSLQGSYNSPLHF.

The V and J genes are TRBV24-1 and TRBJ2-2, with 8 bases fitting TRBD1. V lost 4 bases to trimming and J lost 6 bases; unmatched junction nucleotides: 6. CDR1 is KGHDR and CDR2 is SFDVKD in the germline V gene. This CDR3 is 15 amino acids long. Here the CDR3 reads CATSDPGQGPGELFF. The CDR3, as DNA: TGTGCCACCAGTGACCCCGGACAGGGCCCCGGGGAGCTGTTTTTT.

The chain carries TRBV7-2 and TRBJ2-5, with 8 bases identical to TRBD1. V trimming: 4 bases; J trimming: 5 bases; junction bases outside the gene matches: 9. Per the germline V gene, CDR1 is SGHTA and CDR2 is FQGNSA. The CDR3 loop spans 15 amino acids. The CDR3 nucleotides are TGTGCCAGCAGCTCCTACAGGGGGAGGAGGGAGACCCAGTACTTC. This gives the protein CASSSYRGRRETQYF. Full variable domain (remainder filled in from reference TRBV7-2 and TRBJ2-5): GAGVSQSPSNKVTEKGKDVELRCDPISGHTALYWYRQSLGQGLEFLIYFQGNSAPDKSGLPSDRFSAERTGGSVSTLTIQRTQQEDSAVYLCASSSYRGRRETQYFGPGTRLLVL.

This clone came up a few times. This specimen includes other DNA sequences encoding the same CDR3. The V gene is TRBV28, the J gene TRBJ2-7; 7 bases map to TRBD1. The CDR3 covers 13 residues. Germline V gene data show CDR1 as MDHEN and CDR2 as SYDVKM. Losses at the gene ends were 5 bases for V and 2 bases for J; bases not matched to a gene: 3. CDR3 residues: CASSPGQTYEQYF. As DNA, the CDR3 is TGTGCCAGCAGTCCGGGACAGACCTACGAGCAGTACTTC. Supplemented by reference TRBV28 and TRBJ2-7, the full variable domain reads DVKVTQSSRYLVKRTGEKVFLECVQDMDHENMFWYRQDPGLGLRLIYFSYDVKMKEKGDIPEGYSVSREKKERFSLILESASTNQTSMYLCASSPGQTYEQYFGPGTRLTVT.